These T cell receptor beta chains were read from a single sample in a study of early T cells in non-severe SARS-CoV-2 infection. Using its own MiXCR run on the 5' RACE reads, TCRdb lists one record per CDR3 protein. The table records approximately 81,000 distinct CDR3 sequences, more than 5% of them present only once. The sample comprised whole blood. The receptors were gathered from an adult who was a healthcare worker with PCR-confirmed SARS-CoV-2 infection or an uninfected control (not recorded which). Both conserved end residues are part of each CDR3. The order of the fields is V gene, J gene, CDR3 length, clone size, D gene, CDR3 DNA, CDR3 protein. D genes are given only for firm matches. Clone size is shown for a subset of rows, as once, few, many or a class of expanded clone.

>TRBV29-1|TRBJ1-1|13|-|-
TGCAGCGTCTTGAAAGGATATGGCACTGAAGCTTTCTTT
CSVLKGYGTEAFF
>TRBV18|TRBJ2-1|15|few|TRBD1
TGTGCCAGCTCTCCCGGGACAGGGGTCGGCAATGAGCAGTTCTTC
CASSPGTGVGNEQFF
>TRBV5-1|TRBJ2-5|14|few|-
TGCGCCAGCAGCTTAGTAGAAGAGAAAGAGACCCAGTACTTC
CASSLVEEKETQYF
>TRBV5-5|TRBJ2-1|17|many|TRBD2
TGTGCCAGCAGACGGAGTCAACAAACTAGCGGGAGTATCGAGCAGTTCTTC
CASRRSQQTSGSIEQFF
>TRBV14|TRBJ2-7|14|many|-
TGTGCCAGCAGCCGAGACATAGTCTCCTACGAGCAGTACTTC
CASSRDIVSYEQYF
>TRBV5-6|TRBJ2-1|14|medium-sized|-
TGTGCCAGCAGCCCACCCCAAGATCGAGGTGAGCAGTTCTTC
CASSPPQDRGEQFF
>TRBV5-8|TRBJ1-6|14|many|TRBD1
TGTGCCAGCAGCAGGGGACAGGCTAATTCACCCCTCCACTTT
CASSRGQANSPLHF
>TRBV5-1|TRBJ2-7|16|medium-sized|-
TGCGCCAGCAGCTTGGTTTTTGGCGGGAACACCTACGAGCAGTACTTC
CASSLVFGGNTYEQYF
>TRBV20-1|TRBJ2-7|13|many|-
TGCAGTGCTAGAGGTCCAGGGGGGTACGAGCAGTACTTC
CSARGPGGYEQYF
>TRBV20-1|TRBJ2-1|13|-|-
TGCAGTGCTCCGACAGAGTCCTACAATGAGCAGTTCTTC
CSAPTESYNEQFF
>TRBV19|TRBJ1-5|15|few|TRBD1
TGTGCCAGTAGTGTCCAGACAGGGTATAATCAGCCCCAGCATTTT
CASSVQTGYNQPQHF
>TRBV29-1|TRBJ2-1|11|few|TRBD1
TGCAGCGGACAGGGGTCCTATGAGCAGTTCTTC
CSGQGSYEQFF
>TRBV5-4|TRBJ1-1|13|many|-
TGTGCCAGCAGCTTGCGAGGACCCACTGAAGCTTTCTTT
CASSLRGPTEAFF
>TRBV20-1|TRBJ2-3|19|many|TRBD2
TGCAGTGCTAGAGAAAGGACTAGCGGGGGGGCGGCGAAAACAGATACGCAGTATTTT
CSARERTSGGAAKTDTQYF
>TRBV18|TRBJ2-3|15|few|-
TGTGCCAGCTCCGCAGACATCTCTAGCACAGATACGCAGTATTTT
CASSADISSTDTQYF
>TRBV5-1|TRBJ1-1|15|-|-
TGCGCCAGCAGCTTGGAGACACAGGGTTACACTGAAGCTTTCTTT
CASSLETQGYTEAFF
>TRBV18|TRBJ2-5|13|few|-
TGTGCCAGCTCACCACCGTTCGGAGAGACCCAGTACTTC
CASSPPFGETQYF
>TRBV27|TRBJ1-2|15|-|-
TGTGCCAGCAGTTTATCGAACACGGGCCTCTATGGCTACACCTTC
CASSLSNTGLYGYTF
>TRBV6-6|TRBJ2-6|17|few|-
TGTGCCAGCAGTTACTCGCCCGGACGGGATGGGGCCAACGTCCTGACTTTC
CASSYSPGRDGANVLTF
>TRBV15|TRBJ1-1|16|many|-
TGTGCCACCAGCATACGAACAACAGGGTTGGACACTGAAGCTTTCTTT
CATSIRTTGLDTEAFF
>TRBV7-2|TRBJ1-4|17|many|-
TGTGCCAGCAGCTTAGGTTGGGGCCAGCGTAAAAATGAAAAACTGTTTTTT
CASSLGWGQRKNEKLFF
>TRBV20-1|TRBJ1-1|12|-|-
TGCAGTGTTTCCCCGGGAAACACTGAAGCTTTCTTT
CSVSPGNTEAFF
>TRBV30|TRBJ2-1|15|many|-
TGTGCCTGGAGTGTGGGAGGGACAGGTATGGATGAGCAGTTCTTC
CAWSVGGTGMDEQFF
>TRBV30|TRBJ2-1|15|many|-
TGTGCCTGGATGAGGGGTCTTAGCTCCTACAATGAGCAGTTCTTC
CAWMRGLSSYNEQFF
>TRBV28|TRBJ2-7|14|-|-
TGTGCCAGCAGTTTATCGGTCGGTACCTACGAGCAGTACTTC
CASSLSVGTYEQYF
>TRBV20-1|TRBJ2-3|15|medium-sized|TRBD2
TGCAGTGCATCCATAGCGGGCCCTAGCACAGATACGCAGTATTTT
CSASIAGPSTDTQYF
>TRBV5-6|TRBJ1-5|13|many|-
TGTGCCAGCAGCTTGGCGGGTGATCAGCCCCAGCATTTT
CASSLAGDQPQHF
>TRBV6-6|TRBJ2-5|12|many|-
TGTGCCAGCAGTTACGGGGGAGAGACCCAGTACTTC
CASSYGGETQYF
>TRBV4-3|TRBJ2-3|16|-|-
TGCGCCAGCAGCCAAGTCCGGGGGATACTCACAGATACGCAGTATTTT
CASSQVRGILTDTQYF